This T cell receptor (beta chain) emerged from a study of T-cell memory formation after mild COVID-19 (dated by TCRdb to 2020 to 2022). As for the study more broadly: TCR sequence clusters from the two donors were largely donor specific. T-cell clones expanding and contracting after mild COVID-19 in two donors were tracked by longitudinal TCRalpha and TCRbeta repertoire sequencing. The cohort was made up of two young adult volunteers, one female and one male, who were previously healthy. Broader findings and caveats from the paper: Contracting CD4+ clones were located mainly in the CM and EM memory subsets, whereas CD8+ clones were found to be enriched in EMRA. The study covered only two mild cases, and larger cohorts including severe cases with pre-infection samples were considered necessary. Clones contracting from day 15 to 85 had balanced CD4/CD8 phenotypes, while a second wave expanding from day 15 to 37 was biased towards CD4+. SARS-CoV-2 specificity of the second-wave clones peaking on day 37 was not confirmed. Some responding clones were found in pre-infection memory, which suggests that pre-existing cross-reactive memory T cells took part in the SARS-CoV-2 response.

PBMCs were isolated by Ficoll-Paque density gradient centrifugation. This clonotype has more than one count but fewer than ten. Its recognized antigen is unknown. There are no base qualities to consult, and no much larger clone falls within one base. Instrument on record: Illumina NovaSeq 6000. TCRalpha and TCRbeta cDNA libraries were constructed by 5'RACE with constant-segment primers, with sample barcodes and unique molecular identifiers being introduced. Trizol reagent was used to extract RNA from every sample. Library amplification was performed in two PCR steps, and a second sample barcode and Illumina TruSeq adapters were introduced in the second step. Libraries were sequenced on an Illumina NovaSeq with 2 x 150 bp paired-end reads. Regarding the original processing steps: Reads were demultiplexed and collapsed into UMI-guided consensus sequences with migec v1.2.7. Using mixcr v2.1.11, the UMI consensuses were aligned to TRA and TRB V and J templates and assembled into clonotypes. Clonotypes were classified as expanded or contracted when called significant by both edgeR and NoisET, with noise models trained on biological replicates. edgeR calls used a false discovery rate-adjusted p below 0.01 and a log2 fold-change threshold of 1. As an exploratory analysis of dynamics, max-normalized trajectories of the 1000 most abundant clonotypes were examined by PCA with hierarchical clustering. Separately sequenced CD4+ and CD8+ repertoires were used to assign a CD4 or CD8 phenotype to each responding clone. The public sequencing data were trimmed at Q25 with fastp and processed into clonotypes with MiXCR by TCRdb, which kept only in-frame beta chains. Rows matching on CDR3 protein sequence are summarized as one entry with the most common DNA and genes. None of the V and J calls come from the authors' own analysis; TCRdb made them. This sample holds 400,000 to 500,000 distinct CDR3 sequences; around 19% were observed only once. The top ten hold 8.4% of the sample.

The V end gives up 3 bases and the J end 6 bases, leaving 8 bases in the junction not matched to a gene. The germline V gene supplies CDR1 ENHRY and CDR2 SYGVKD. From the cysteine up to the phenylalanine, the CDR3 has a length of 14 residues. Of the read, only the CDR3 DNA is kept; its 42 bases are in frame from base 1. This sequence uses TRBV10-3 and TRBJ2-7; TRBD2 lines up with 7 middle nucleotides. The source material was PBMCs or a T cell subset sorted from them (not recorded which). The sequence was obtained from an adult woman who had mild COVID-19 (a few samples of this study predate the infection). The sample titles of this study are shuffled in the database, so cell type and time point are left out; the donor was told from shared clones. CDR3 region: CAISDPGGSGEQYF. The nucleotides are TGTGCCATCAGTGACCCCGGGGGGTCGGGCGAGCAGTACTTC.